This TCR beta chain was captured by sequencing in a study of shared clonotypes between healthy human individuals (dated by TCRdb to the early 2020s). Background on the whole study: A few men and two women, aged 18 to 49 years, made up the cohort. Per donor, leukapheresis produced somewhere between about 0.9 and 9.5 billion PBMCs. The study deeply sequenced blood TCR repertoires of about 5 healthy adults to estimate repertoire size and the extent of clonotype sharing between individuals. For each donor, CD4 naive and CD4 memory were each given three plates, CD8 naive was given two plates, and CD8 memory was given one plate. Libraries were prepared and TCR repertoires were sequenced by different laboratories using diverse techniques, in order to increase sequencing depth and limit assay-specific biases. General study outcomes and caveats: Based on pairwise subsampling, the degree of clonotype sharing among donors was expected to be affected by sequencing depth. Because the study included a small number of donors, the genetic and exposure-history diversity represented was limited. Larger estimated clonotype richness was generally found for naive subsets than for memory subsets. Rarefaction of sorted-subset datasets indicated incomplete sequencing despite the large sequencing depth. Roughly 5% of naive CD4, around 3.5% of naive CD8, roughly 2.5% of memory CD4, and about 0.4% of memory CD8 clonotypes were shared across several donors. Clonotypes shared by all four sorted-subset donors showed higher generation probabilities than non-shared clonotypes. Sampling was restricted to blood, and TCR repertoires in tissue are likely to differ from TCR repertoires in blood.

On this clone itself: The antigen this receptor binds is unknown. Base qualities are not recorded, but no much larger clone differs from it by a single base. Additional DNA sequences in this sample encode the identical CDR3.

TCR CDR3 regions were amplified from genomic DNA by multiplex PCR using the deep immunoSEQ assay. Extracted genomic DNA from each cell subset was distributed evenly across all wells of several immunoSEQ 96-well plates, and each plate was treated as a replicate. For sorted subsets, each replicate PCR was loaded with approximately 0.2 ug genomic DNA, equivalent to 30,000 or so T cell genomes. The purified libraries were quantified using a Qubit 3.0 fluorometer, sized with a Bioanalyzer 2100, and then quantified again using the KAPA Library Quantification kit. Every immunoSEQ 96-well plate was sequenced on a separate single-read 150-cycle Illumina NextSeq 550 flow cell. The study's processing was this. Because the immunoSEQ output included only junctional sequences and no quality scores, the filtering could not be the same as the filtering used for full-length reads. To assign V/J genes and CDR3, sequences were annotated against IMGT germline references using PyIR, a Python wrapper for IgBLAST v1.9. Reads with weak V/J assignments (E-value above 1e-6), missing CDR3, stop codons, out-of-frame junctions, or ambiguous translated residues were removed. V3J clonotypes were defined as sequences sharing an identical inferred V gene, J gene, and CDR3 amino acid sequence. Percentage overlap between repertoires was calculated by dividing the number of shared unique clonotypes by the size of the smaller repertoire. Three approaches were used to assess repertoire richness: RTK rarefaction, the Chao1 estimator, and Recon v2.1 estimates of unobserved clonotypes. OLGA was used to compute generation probabilities for all TCRbeta clonotypes that the gDNA method yielded from a handful of donors. TCRdb obtained this table from immuneACCESS and retained in-frame rearrangements with V and J assigned. These tables miss some clones; where compared with another copy, unresolved V genes account for less than half of the shortfall, and the remainder is unexplained. V, J and clone size are taken as reported in that table, and D and trimming were inferred from the DNA itself. A total of 2 million to 2.5 million clones appear in this sample, approximately 94% of them only once. About 1.8% of the sample comes from the top ten.

CD8 naive samples were obtained by positive selection for CCR7 among CD45RO-negative cells, yielding a CD45RA+CCR7+ population from which TemRA cells were excluded. Donors were healthy HIV-negative adults with no recently reported acute infections or vaccinations. Every donor was a Caucasian adult residing in Nashville, Tennessee, USA. After blood collection by leukapheresis, PBMCs were isolated using Ficoll-Histopaque density gradient centrifugation and then cryopreserved in the vapor phase of liquid nitrogen. Purity and quantity of every magnetically sorted T cell population were checked by analytical flow cytometry. Genomic DNA was isolated from every sorted fraction and measured by UV absorbance on a Nanodrop 2000c. Sequences were obtained from naive CD8+ T cells from PBMCs. In the paper's terms, the cell subset or site label means: CD45RA+CCR7+. The TCR sequence derives from a man aged 18 to 30 in good health. Some clones in this sample may be carry-over from other donors' samples.

The CDR3 loop reads CASSFSGYEQYF. The sequenced DNA: TGTGCCAGCAGCTTTAGCGGCTACGAGCAGTACTTC. Recombination joined TRBV7-9 with TRBJ2-7; the D region possibly corresponds to TRBD2 (6 bases align). CDR1 and CDR2 are read off the germline V gene (reference sequence) as SEHNR and FQNEAQ. The CDR3 sequence holds 12 residues, the cysteine and phenylalanine included. Only the CDR3 DNA is retained, 36 bases long and in frame from the first base. The V and J ends are trimmed by 3 bases and 3 bases, leaving 6 bases between them.